This T cell receptor (beta chain) was retrieved from a study of cytomegalovirus exposure and HLA in healthy donors. Findings and limits, study-wide: The authors listed some 150 TCR beta chains as cytomegalovirus-associated. First-cohort TCR clusters tended to co-occur in the approximately 110 validation repertoires, a later analysis found. For most TCR sequences rarity was the rule, although some public TCRs occurred in many donors.

The data were produced by immunoSEQ multiplex PCR, yet TCRdb's version contains in-frame clones alone and is incomplete. Among approximately 270,000 clones, more than 85% were seen once, and the ten largest hold 12%. V was pared by 4 bases and J by 5 bases, with 15 bases between. The germline CDR1 and CDR2 sequences are SGHAT and FQNNGV. CDR3 size: 14 residues. The donors were part of the validation cohort of 95 to 150 subjects. That cohort was separate from the first cohort, which comprised 700 or so subjects. Comments on this clone: Its specificity is not known.

The receptor comes from a man younger than 35 in good health and CMV-seropositive. The sequencing sample was made of PBMCs. J is TRBJ2-7 and V is TRBV11-2; D not resolved. The chain's CDR3 is CASSSRFVDDEQYF. CDR3 nucleotide sequence: TGTGCCAGCAGCTCCCGGTTTGTGGACGACGAGCAGTACTTC.